A selection of T cell receptor beta chains follows, all from one sample in a study of PD-1 blockade in classical Hodgkin lymphoma. Profiling relied on immunoSEQ multiplex PCR, and the TCRdb table lists in-frame clones only, not all of them. Here the sample spans tens of thousands of clones, almost 85% being singletons. Sequenced material: peripheral blood mononuclear cells (PBMCs), taken before the fourth cycle of nivolumab. The receptor set was obtained from a human donor with classical Hodgkin lymphoma. Each CDR3 is given with its conserved first and last residue. The D gene is left open where the match is weak. Size values are once, few and many counts, or a class for expanded clones, and some rows have none.

V	D	J	size	DNA	CDR3
TRBV15	TRBD1	TRBJ2-5	.	TGTGCCACCAGCAGAGATCCGGGACAGCAAGAGACCCAGTACTTC	CATSRDPGQQETQYF
TRBV18	TRBD1	TRBJ1-2	.	TGTGCCAGCTCACCCGAAAGCCGGGACAGGGGAGATGGCTACACCTTC	CASSPESRDRGDGYTF
TRBV7-3	TRBD2	TRBJ2-2	.	TGTGCCAGCAGCGTTAGCGGGGGAGGGGCCGGGGAGCTGTTTTTT	CASSVSGGGAGELFF
TRBV11-3	TRBD1	TRBJ2-5	.	TGTGCCAGCAGCCTCGGGGGATCAGGGGGCAGGGAGACCCAGTACTTC	CASSLGGSGGRETQYF
TRBV27	.	TRBJ1-3	few	TGTGCCAGCAGCCGGGGGGGGAGCTCTGGAAACACCATATATTTT	CASSRGGSSGNTIYF
TRBV18	.	TRBJ1-5	.	TGTGCCAGCTCACCGGGCGTCAATCAGCCCCAGCATTTT	CASSPGVNQPQHF
TRBV18	TRBD1	TRBJ2-3	.	TGTGCCAGCTCACCGGGACAGGGGGCAGATACGCAGTATTTT	CASSPGQGADTQYF
TRBV4-3	.	TRBJ2-7	.	TGCGCCAGCAGCCAAGAAGCAGTGGGTTACGAGCAGTACTTC	CASSQEAVGYEQYF
TRBV19	.	TRBJ1-5	.	TGTGCCAGTAGTAGGGGGCCTGGCAATCAGCCCCAGCATTTT	CASSRGPGNQPQHF
TRBV18	TRBD1	TRBJ1-1	.	TGTGCCAGCTCACTTCAGGGGGGTACTGAAGCTTTCTTT	CASSLQGGTEAFF
TRBV7-9	.	TRBJ2-7	once	TGTGCCAGCAGCACGGAGGGATTCTACGAGCAGTACTTC	CASSTEGFYEQYF
TRBV4-1	.	TRBJ1-6	.	TGCGCCAGCAGCCAGACCTGGACCTATTCACCCCTCCACTTT	CASSQTWTYSPLHF
TRBV19	.	TRBJ1-5	few	TGTGCCAGTAGTACGGAGATGGATCAGCCCCAGCATTTT	CASSTEMDQPQHF
TRBV7-7	TRBD1	TRBJ2-3	.	TGTGCTAGCAGCGCCCTGATGATCGGACAGGGGTCAGATACGCAGTATTTT	CASSALMIGQGSDTQYF
TRBV6-5	TRBD1	TRBJ2-3	.	TGTGCCAGCAGTTACTCGGGGACAGGGACAGATACGCAGTATTTT	CASSYSGTGTDTQYF
TRBV2	TRBD1	TRBJ2-7	.	TGTGCCAGCGGCGTTGAGGGGGCGGATGAGCAGTACTTC	CASGVEGADEQYF
TRBV7-2	.	TRBJ1-4	.	TGTGCCAGCAGCCCCTCGGGGCGGACTAATGAAAAACTGTTTTTT	CASSPSGRTNEKLFF
TRBV6-5	.	TRBJ1-5	.	TGTGCCAGCAGTTCCGAGACTACGGTCTTCGGTAGGGCCCAGCATTTT	CASSSETTVFGRAQHF
TRBV7-6	.	TRBJ1-2	.	TGTGCCAGCAGCACGGGACGGCTTAACTATGGCTACACCTTC	CASSTGRLNYGYTF
TRBV19	.	TRBJ2-2	.	TGTGCCAGTAGTACTAGCGCGGGGAACACCGGGGAGCTGTTTTTT	CASSTSAGNTGELFF
TRBV27	TRBD2	TRBJ2-7	once	TGTGCCAGCAGGATTAGGGGTGGTTCGGGACTAGCGGGGGCTAAGTCCTACGAGCAGTACTTC	CASRIRGGSGLAGAKSYEQYF
TRBV28	.	TRBJ2-4	.	TGTGCCAGCAGTTTGGGCGGGGTAGCCAAAAACATTCAGTACTTC	CASSLGGVAKNIQYF
TRBV18	.	TRBJ1-3	few	TGTGCCAGCTCAACCGGGACGACTGGAAACACCATATATTTT	CASSTGTTGNTIYF
TRBV10-3	.	TRBJ1-2	once	TGTGCCATCAGTGAGTCGACCGGCTTCTACACCTTC	CAISESTGFYTF
TRBV29-1	.	TRBJ2-7	.	TGCAGTGGGAGGTACGAGCAGTACTTC	CSGRYEQYF
TRBV11-3	.	TRBJ1-6	.	TGTGCCAGTTATTCACCCCTCCACTTT	CASYSPLHF
TRBV4-2	.	TRBJ2-1	.	TGTGCCAGCAGCCAAGCATTAACTAGCACTTTTGAGCAGTTCTTC	CASSQALTSTFEQFF
TRBV2	.	TRBJ1-1	.	TGTGCCAGCAGTGAAGACGAGGGGGGAGCAATGGGGAAAGCTTTCTTT	CASSEDEGGAMGKAFF
TRBV7-2	TRBD2	TRBJ2-3	.	TGTGCCAGCAGCTTGGGACTAGCGGGCTATACGCAGTATTTT	CASSLGLAGYTQYF
TRBV4-1	.	TRBJ2-2	few	TGCGCCAGCAGCCAAGATCTTTGGGTGCTACGAGCGAACACCGGGGAGCTGTTTTTT	CASSQDLWVLRANTGELFF
TRBV14	TRBD1	TRBJ2-3	few	TGTGCCAGCAGCCCGTTTAAGGGCAGGGGGTATGAGGATACGCAGTATTTT	CASSPFKGRGYEDTQYF
TRBV6-6	.	TRBJ1-4	.	TGTGCCAGCAGTTCCTCGTACGAAAAACTGTTTTTT	CASSSSYEKLFF
TRBV28	TRBD1	TRBJ1-2	.	TGTGCCAGCAGTACGACAGGGGGGTGGAGTGGCTACACCTTC	CASSTTGGWSGYTF
TRBV7-9	.	TRBJ2-7	.	TGTGCCAGCACCCCCGGACCGTCAGGAACCTACGAGCAGTACTTC	CASTPGPSGTYEQYF
TRBV14	TRBD1	TRBJ2-1	.	TGTGCCAGCAGCCCCGTTGGACAGGGCTTCTACAATGAGCAGTTCTTC	CASSPVGQGFYNEQFF
TRBV25-1	.	TRBJ1-2	.	TGTGCCAGCAGTGATTTTTTTAACTATGGCTACACCTTC	CASSDFFNYGYTF
TRBV7-6	.	TRBJ2-6	once	TGTGCCAGCAGCTTATTCATTGGGGGCGCTCCTGGGGCCAACGTCCTGACTTTC	CASSLFIGGAPGANVLTF
TRBV29-1	TRBD2	TRBJ2-5	.	TGCAGCGACCTACTAGCGGACCAAGAGACCCAGTACTTC	CSDLLADQETQYF
TRBV19	.	TRBJ1-1	.	TGTGCCAGTAGTATAACCGGGACACTTAACACTGAAGCTTTCTTT	CASSITGTLNTEAFF
TRBV18	.	TRBJ1-3	.	TGTGCCAGCTCAAAAGACGGAACTGGAAACACCATATATTTT	CASSKDGTGNTIYF
TRBV11-3	.	TRBJ2-3	.	TGTGCCAGCAGCTTAACTAGAGACACAGATACGCAGTATTTT	CASSLTRDTDTQYF
TRBV5-4	.	TRBJ2-7	.	TGTGCCAGCAGCTTTGGGGGGAACTACGAGCAGTACTTC	CASSFGGNYEQYF
TRBV7-2	TRBD2	TRBJ2-3	.	TGTGCCAGCAGTTTTCAGACTAGCGGCACAGATACGCAGTATTTT	CASSFQTSGTDTQYF
TRBV7-6	.	TRBJ1-4	.	TGTGCCAGCAGCTCCGATCCCCCGGGGGCTGATGAAAAACTGTTTTTT	CASSSDPPGADEKLFF
TRBV6-4	.	TRBJ1-6	.	TGTGCCAGCAGTGAGCAAGTTAATTCACCCCTCCACTTT	CASSEQVNSPLHF
TRBV19	TRBD1	TRBJ1-1	.	TGTGCCAGTTCGCTGACGACAGGGGGCATGGGCACTGAAGCTTTCTTT	CASSLTTGGMGTEAFF
TRBV5-5	TRBD2	TRBJ2-5	.	TGTGCCAGCAGCTCGGGACTAGCAACGGAGACCCAGTACTTC	CASSSGLATETQYF
TRBV28	TRBD1	TRBJ2-7	.	TGTGCCAGCAGTAAGACAGGGTACGAGCAGTACTTC	CASSKTGYEQYF
TRBV27	TRBD2	TRBJ2-1	few	TGTGCCAGCAGTCCACTTAGACGGGGGGGGAGCATGAATGAGCAGTTCTTC	CASSPLRRGGSMNEQFF